The 26 T cell receptor beta chains listed next were all sequenced from one sample in a study of blood T cell repertoires in COVID-19 (TCRdb year 2020). Receptor libraries were prepared by the immunoSEQ multiplex PCR assay. The table was pulled from immuneACCESS by TCRdb, which kept in-frame rearrangements only. Such tables lose some clones; where checked, under half of the loss comes from unresolved V genes, and the rest has no known cause. For this sample the table gives roughly 150,000 clones, of which 84% were detected only once. The ten most abundant clones make up about 8% of the sample. Sequencing was carried out using peripheral blood. The receptors shown here come from a human donor in a cohort sampled during active COVID-19.

The CDR3 DNA reads as TGCGCCAGCAGCTTGGGGACACTCAACACTGAAGCTTTCTTT. Translating gives CASSLGTLNTEAFF. The V and J genes are TRBV5-1 and TRBJ1-1, with D perhaps matching TRBD1 (5 bases). V was cut by 0 bases and J by 2 bases, with 8 bases left in between. The CDR3 loop spans 14 amino acids. Germline lookup yields CDR1 SGHRS and CDR2 YFSETQ.

The chain uses TRBV7-2 and TRBJ1-4; 9 bases fit TRBD1. V lost 1 base and J lost 2; bases outside the gene matches: 5. CDR3 length: 17 residues. CDR1 is SGHTA and CDR2 is FQGNSA in the germline V gene. As DNA, the CDR3 is TGTGCCAGCAGCTTAGTGTCCGACAGGGGGACTAATGAAAAACTGTTTTTT. Protein sequence: CASSLVSDRGTNEKLFF.

This clone was found once. This chain joins TRBV6-6 and TRBJ2-7; 7 bases match TRBD1. The CDR3 runs 15 residues. J lost 4 bases, V lost 4 bases, and 10 bases had no gene match. Per the germline V gene, CDR1 is MNHNY and CDR2 is SVGAGI (reference sequence). The CDR3 DNA follows: TGTGCCAGCAGTTCTTACGGACAGGACGGGTACGAGCAGTACTTC. Amino acid sequence: CASSSYGQDGYEQYF.

The rearrangement links TRBV3-1 (or the pseudogene TRBV3-2) to TRBJ1-2, with D maybe TRBD1 (5 bases). There are 16 residues in the CDR3. Trimming took off 6 bases at V and 2 bases at J, with 19 bases between the two ends. CDR1 LGHDT and CDR2 YNNKEL come from the germline V gene (reference sequence). Here the CDR3 reads CASSFLRGYGNYGYTF. The CDR3, as DNA: TGTGCCAGCAGTTTTCTCCGGGGGTACGGGAACTATGGCTACACCTTC.

V is TRBV12-5 and J is TRBJ2-7, with a weak D call TRBD2 (5 bases). Germline V lookup: CDR1 LGHNT, CDR2 FRNRAP. Trimming took off 2 bases at V and 4 bases at J, with 9 bases between the two ends. The CDR3 covers 13 residues. Written as DNA, the CDR3 is TGTGCTAGTGGTTTGAGAGGGAGATACGAGCAGTACTTC. Translated: CASGLRGRYEQYF.

The CDR3 nucleotides read TGTGCCAGCAGCGAAGGATTCACGAGCTATGGCTACACCTTC. It specifies CASSEGFTSYGYTF. The chain links TRBV14 to TRBJ1-2; D unresolved. Trimming took off 5 bases at V and 4 bases at J, with 14 bases between the two ends. The CDR3 totals 14 residues. Germline-derived CDR1 and CDR2 are SGHDN and FVKESK. The whole variable domain, filled in from reference TRBV14 and TRBJ1-2, reads EAGVTQFPSHSVIEKGQTVTLRCDPISGHDNLYWYRRVMGKEIKFLLHFVKESKQDESGMPNNRFLAERTGGTYSTLKVQPAELEDSGVYFCASSEGFTSYGYTFGSGTRLTVV.

The chain links TRBV7-4 to TRBJ1-6; D unclear. This CDR3 has 12 amino acids. CDR1 SGHVT and CDR2 SQSDAQ come from the germline V gene. With 7 bases removed from V and 14 bases from J, the gap between germline ends came to 15 bases. Here the CDR3 DNA reads TGTGCCAGCATCCAGACCCGGGTGGCCCTCCACTTT. This codes for CASIQTRVALHF.

The DNA for the CDR3 is TGTGCCAGCCGCAACCGACAGGGGAGGGATGAAAAACTGTTTTTT. It is translated as CASRNRQGRDEKLFF. The V call is TRBV6-6, the J call TRBJ1-4; TRBD1 aligns across 8 bases. CDR1 and CDR2 (germline): MNHNY, SVGAGI (reference sequence). The J segment lost 6 bases and the V segment lost 8 bases, leaving 11 bases of the junction unmatched. The CDR3 totals 15 residues.

The chain links TRBV18 to TRBJ2-3; unclear D gene. V lost 5 bases to trimming and J lost 6 bases, with 12 bases between them. The CDR3 loop spans 13 amino acids. Germline assignment: CDR1 KGHSH and CDR2 LQKENI. CDR3 sequence: CASSLPTQDTQYF. CDR3 DNA sequence: TGTGCCAGCTCATTGCCGACTCAGGATACGCAGTATTTT.

The table lists this clone with a count of one. The chain uses TRBV3-1 (or the pseudogene TRBV3-2) and TRBJ1-1; a possible D gene is TRBD1 (6 bases). V was pared by 0 bases and J by 3 bases, with 11 bases between. The CDR3 is 15 amino acids. Germline CDR1 reads LGHDT; CDR2 reads YNNKEL (reference sequence). For the CDR3, the DNA is TGTGCCAGCAGCCAAGAGGGGGCAAGGGACACTGAAGCTTTCTTT. Translated, it gives CASSQEGARDTEAFF.

The chain employs TRBV6-1 and TRBJ1-6, with D uncertain. The V end was cut by 3 bases, the J end by 10 bases, with 10 bases between. The germline gives CDR1 MNHNS, CDR2 SASEGT. The CDR3 is 13 residues long. DNA for the CDR3: TGTGCCAGCAGTGATCAGGCTAGCTCACCCCTCCACTTT. It specifies CASSDQASSPLHF.

The chain carries TRBV18 and TRBJ1-1, with D maybe TRBD1 (5 bases). The V end was cut by 3 bases, the J end by 5 bases, with 10 bases between. The CDR3 length is 13 residues. CDR1 and CDR2 from the germline V gene are KGHSH and LQKENI. The CDR3 coding sequence is TGTGCCAGCTCACCCCCCAGGGATACTGAAGCTTTCTTT. It encodes CASSPPRDTEAFF.

The table lists this clone with a few counts. The V gene is TRBV10-1, the J gene TRBJ2-1; 10 positions agree with TRBD1. Germline trimming cut 4 bases from V and 5 bases from J; bases unmatched to any gene: 5. The CDR3 is made up of 15 amino acids. Germline lookup yields CDR1 WNHNN and CDR2 SYGVQD (reference sequence). The CDR3 nucleotides read TGCGCCAGCAGTGCCGGACAGGGGGTGAACAATGAGCAGTTCTTC. It translates to CASSAGQGVNNEQFF.

The DNA for the CDR3 is TGTGCCAGCAGGGGAACAGGGGAACATGGCTACACCTTC. It encodes CASRGTGEHGYTF. The genes are TRBV14 and TRBJ1-2, with 7 bases fitting TRBD1. Germline assignment: CDR1 SGHDN and CDR2 FVKESK. V lost 6 bases to trimming and J lost 6 bases; unmatched junction nucleotides: 7. The CDR3 has 13 residues.

The chain couples TRBV12-3 or TRBV12-4 to TRBJ2-7; 8 bases are shared with TRBD1. Trimming at V came to 7 bases and at J to 4 bases, leaving 6 bases not matched to a gene. The CDR3 is 13 residues long. This chain's CDR3 is CASKGTGQYEQYF. The CDR3 DNA follows: TGTGCCAGCAAAGGGACAGGCCAATACGAGCAGTACTTC.

This chain links TRBV6-5 with TRBJ1-4, with D uncertain. Germline V CDR1 and CDR2: MNHEY, SVGAGI. V lost 2 bases and J lost 7, with 8 bases in between. This CDR3 has 13 amino acids. The CDR3 is CASSYLRSEKLFF. The CDR3 coding sequence is TGTGCCAGCAGTTACCTAAGGAGTGAAAAACTGTTTTTT.

The chain is built from TRBV6-1 and TRBJ1-4; 7 nucleotides match TRBD1. CDR1 MNHNS and CDR2 SASEGT come from the germline V gene. V shed 2 bases, J shed 0 bases, and the junction held 6 bases outside the gene matches. The CDR3 runs to 17 residues. The CDR3 DNA follows: TGTGCCAGCAGTGAAACAGGGGCCCCTGCAACTAATGAAAAACTGTTTTTT. Translating gives CASSETGAPATNEKLFF.

The chain uses TRBV6-5 and TRBJ1-1; D gene uncertain. The CDR3 has 15 residues. V dropped 0 bases and J dropped 5 bases, with 13 bases sitting between them. Germline CDR1 reads MNHEY; CDR2 reads SVGAGI. The CDR3 sequence: CASSYSRVAVTEAFF. DNA for the CDR3: TGTGCCAGCAGTTACTCTCGGGTGGCGGTGACTGAAGCTTTCTTT.

V is TRBV29-1 and J is TRBJ2-4; D is perhaps TRBD1 (5 bases). V shed 4 bases and J shed 3 bases, with 13 bases lying between them. Germline assignment: CDR1 SQVTM and CDR2 ANQGSEA. This CDR3 contains 14 residues. CDR3 loop: CSVARGFGKNIQYF. CDR3 nucleotide sequence: TGCAGCGTTGCTAGGGGCTTTGGCAAAAACATTCAGTACTTC.

The rearrangement joins TRBV5-1 to TRBJ2-7; 8 nucleotides agree with TRBD1. The CDR3 length is 14 residues. V lost 3 bases, J lost 4 bases, and 6 bases stayed unmatched. The germline V gene encodes CDR1 SGHRS and CDR2 YFSETQ. Here the CDR3 DNA reads TGCGCCAGCAGCTACGACAGGGGAATTTACGAGCAGTACTTC. It encodes CASSYDRGIYEQYF.

The CDR3 bases are TGTGCCAGCAGCGTCGAATCGAAGGGGGCGCGCAGCACAGATACGCAGTATTTT. Residues: CASSVESKGARSTDTQYF. The gene calls are TRBV9 and TRBJ2-3; 7 nucleotides agree with TRBD1. This CDR3 is built from 18 residues. Germline V gives CDR1 SGDLS, CDR2 YYNGEE. J was trimmed by 0 bases and V by 2 bases; bases with no gene match: 12.

The chain couples TRBV4-1 to TRBJ1-3, with 10 bases identical to TRBD1. The V gene's germline CDR1 is MGHRA and CDR2 YSYEKL. CDR3 length: 16 amino acids. The trim removed 2 bases at V and 7 bases at J, leaving 8 bases unmatched. Here the CDR3 reads CASSQSGQGSWNTIYF. The CDR3, as DNA: TGCGCCAGCAGCCAATCGGGACAGGGGTCATGGAACACCATATATTTT.

The gene calls are TRBV6-4 and TRBJ1-4; no definite D call. Germline CDR1 and CDR2: MRHNA and SNTAGT. V lost 2 bases to trimming and J lost 0 bases, with 16 bases between them. The length of the CDR3 is 18 residues. CDR3 residues: CASSDPSVGKTTNEKLFF. CDR3 DNA sequence: TGTGCCAGCAGTGACCCCTCGGTCGGGAAGACAACTAATGAAAAACTGTTTTTT.

CDR3 sequence reads: CASRWDRNPYNEQFF. In nucleotides, the CDR3 is TGTGCCAGTAGGTGGGACAGGAACCCATACAATGAGCAGTTCTTC. V gene TRBV19 combines with J gene TRBJ2-1, with TRBD1 identical over 8 bases. This CDR3 has 15 residues. After removal of 6 bases from V and 4 bases from J, the junction contained 8 bases not matched to a gene. CDR1 is LNHDA and CDR2 is SQIVND in the germline V gene (reference sequence). The full variable domain, completed using reference TRBV19 and TRBJ2-1, is DGGITQSPKYLFRKEGQNVTLSCEQNLNHDAMYWYRQDPGQGLRLIYYSQIVNDFQKGDIAEGYSVSREKKESFPLTVTSAQKNPTAFYLCASRWDRNPYNEQFFGPGTRLTVL.

The rearrangement uses TRBV13 and TRBJ2-7, with a weak D call TRBD1 (5 bases). Trimming left V 6 bases short and J 2 bases short, with 11 bases between. Germline V lookup: CDR1 PRHDT, CDR2 FYEKMQ (reference sequence). This CDR3 spans 13 amino acids. In nucleotides, the CDR3 is TGTGCCAGCAGGACGAAGGGGACCTACGAGCAGTACTTC. Translating it yields CASRTKGTYEQYF.

The rearrangement uses TRBV7-6 and TRBJ1-1; D call uncertain. The length of the CDR3 is 19 residues. Trimming removed 0 bases from V and 1 base from J, with 21 bases in between. Germline-derived CDR1 and CDR2 are SGHVS and FNYEAQ. CDR3 DNA sequence: TGTGCCAGCAGCTTAGCGCGGGCCTGGTCCTCTAAGCCGAACACTGAAGCTTTCTTT. Its protein is CASSLARAWSSKPNTEAFF.